Reported below is one T cell receptor beta chain. These data originate in a study of graft-versus-host responses after intestinal transplantation. The CDR3 runs 14 residues. The ends lost 1 base at V and 1 base at J; junction bases unmatched: 0. Per germline, CDR1 SGHRS and CDR2 YFSETQ. The data were produced by immunoSEQ multiplex PCR, yet TCRdb's version contains in-frame clones alone and is incomplete. The sample records 4,000 to 5,000 clones, 25% to 30% being singletons. The sequence was obtained from a human patient who was an organ donor for intestinal transplantation. Sequencing was performed on alloreactive CD4+ T cells from a mixed lymphocyte reaction culture, taken before transplantation. Subset noted: CFSE-low proliferating T cells sorted from roughly six-day pre-transplant mixed lymphocyte reaction (GvH or HvG direction). V usage is TRBV5-1 and J usage is TRBJ1-2; TRBD1 matches 8 bases. The CDR3 sequence: CASSLTGGNYGYTF. CDR3 DNA sequence: TGCGCCAGCAGCTTGACAGGGGGTAACTATGGCTACACCTTC. Full variable domain (outside the CDR3, taken from reference TRBV5-1 and TRBJ1-2): KAGVTQTPRYLIKTRGQQVTLSCSPISGHRSVSWYQQTPGQGLQFLFEYFSETQRNKGNFPGRFSGRQFSNSRSEMNVSTLELGDSALYLCASSLTGGNYGYTFGSGTRLTVV.